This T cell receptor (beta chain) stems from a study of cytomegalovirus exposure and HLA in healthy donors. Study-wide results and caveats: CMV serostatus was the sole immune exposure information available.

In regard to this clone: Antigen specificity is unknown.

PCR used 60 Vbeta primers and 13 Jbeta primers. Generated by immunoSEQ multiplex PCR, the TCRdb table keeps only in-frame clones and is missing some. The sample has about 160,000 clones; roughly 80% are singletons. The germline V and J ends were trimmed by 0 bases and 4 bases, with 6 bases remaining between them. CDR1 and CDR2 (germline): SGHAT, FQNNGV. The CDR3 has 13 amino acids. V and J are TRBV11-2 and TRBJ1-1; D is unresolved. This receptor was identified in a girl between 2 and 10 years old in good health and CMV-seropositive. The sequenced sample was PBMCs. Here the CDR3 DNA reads TGTGCCAGCAGCTTAGATCGGAGCACTGAAGCTTTCTTT. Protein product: CASSLDRSTEAFF.